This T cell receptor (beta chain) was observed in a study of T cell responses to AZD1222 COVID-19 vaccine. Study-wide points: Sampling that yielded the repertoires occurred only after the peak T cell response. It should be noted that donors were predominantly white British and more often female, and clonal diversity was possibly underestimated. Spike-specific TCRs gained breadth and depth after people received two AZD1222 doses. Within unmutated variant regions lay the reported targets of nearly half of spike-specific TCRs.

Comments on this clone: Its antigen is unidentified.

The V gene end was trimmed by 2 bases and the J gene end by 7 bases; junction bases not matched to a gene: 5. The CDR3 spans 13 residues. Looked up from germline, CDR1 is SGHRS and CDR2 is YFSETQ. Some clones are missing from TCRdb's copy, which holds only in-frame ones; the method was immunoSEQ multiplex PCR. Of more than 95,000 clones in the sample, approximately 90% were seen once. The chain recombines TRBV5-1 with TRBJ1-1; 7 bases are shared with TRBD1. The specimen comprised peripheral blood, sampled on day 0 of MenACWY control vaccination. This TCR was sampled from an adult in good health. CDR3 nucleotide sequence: TGCGCCAGCAGCTTCCGGCAGGGGGGTGAAGCTTTCTTT. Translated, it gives CASSFRQGGEAFF.